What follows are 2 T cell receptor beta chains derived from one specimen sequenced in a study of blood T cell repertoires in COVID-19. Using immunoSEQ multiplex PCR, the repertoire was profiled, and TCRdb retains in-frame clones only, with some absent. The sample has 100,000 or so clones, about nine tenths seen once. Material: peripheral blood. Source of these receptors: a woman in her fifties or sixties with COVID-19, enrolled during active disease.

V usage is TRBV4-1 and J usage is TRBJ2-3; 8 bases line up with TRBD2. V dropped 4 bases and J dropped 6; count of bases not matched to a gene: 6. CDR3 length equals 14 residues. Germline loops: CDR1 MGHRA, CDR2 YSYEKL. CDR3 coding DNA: TGCGCCAGCAGCCCCGGGGGGGCCGGTGATACGCAGTATTTT. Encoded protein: CASSPGGAGDTQYF.

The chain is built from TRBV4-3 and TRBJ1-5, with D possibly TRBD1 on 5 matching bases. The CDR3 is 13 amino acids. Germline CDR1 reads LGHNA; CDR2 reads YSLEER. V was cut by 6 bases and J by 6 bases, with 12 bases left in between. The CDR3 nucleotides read TGCGCCAGCAGTCAGGGCGGGAGTCAGCCCCAGCATTTT. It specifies CASSQGGSQPQHF.